This passage covers 15 T cell receptor beta chains from one sample sequenced in a study of T cells after yellow fever vaccination. TCRdb re-analysed the 5' RACE reads in MiXCR, keeping a single row per CDR3 protein. The data contain about 630,000 distinct CDR3 sequences, about 12% of them singletons. Sample: PBMCs, taken on the day of the yellow fever booster vaccination. These receptors came from a man younger than 45 who received the YFV17D yellow fever vaccine.

This clonotype was recorded at least ten times. The genes are TRBV7-8 and TRBJ2-2, with TRBD2 as a possible D gene (5 bases). The CDR3 spans 16 residues. CDR1 is SGHVS and CDR2 is FQNEAQ in the germline V gene. Trimming took off 7 bases at V and 4 bases at J, with 19 bases between the two ends. The chain's CDR3 is CASTLLLERGTGELFF. For the CDR3, the DNA is TGTGCCAGCACCCTACTGCTCGAACGGGGCACCGGGGAGCTGTTTTTT.

V and J are TRBV5-1 and TRBJ2-5; 7 nucleotides agree with TRBD1. V lost 4 bases, J lost 5 bases, and 8 bases stayed unmatched. CDR3 length: 14 residues. From germline, CDR1 is SGHRS and CDR2 YFSETQ. CDR3 protein: CASSPGQVDETQYF. CDR3 nucleotides: TGCGCCAGCAGCCCCGGACAGGTTGATGAGACCCAGTACTTC.

The J gene is TRBJ2-1, the V gene TRBV29-1; 16 bases match TRBD2. Germline-derived CDR1 and CDR2 are SQVTM and ANQGSEA. The CDR3 extends over 16 amino acids. After removal of 4 bases from V and 9 bases from J, the junction contained 9 bases not matched to a gene. The CDR3 nucleotides are TGCAGCGTTGGGTATCGGGGGACTAGCGGGAGGGCTGAGCAGTTCTTC. Its translation: CSVGYRGTSGRAEQFF.

This clonotype was seen at least ten times. The gene calls are TRBV12-3 or TRBV12-4 and TRBJ1-1; D ambiguous. The CDR3 length is 12 residues. Trimming took off 6 bases at V and 11 bases at J, with 16 bases between the two ends. Written as DNA, the CDR3 is TGTGCCAGCAGCTCCCCCTTACTAAGCGCTTTCTTT. Translating it yields CASSSPLLSAFF.

The chain has TRBV6-2 or TRBV6-3 and TRBJ2-2; 14 positions agree with TRBD2. Germline V gene lookup returns CDR1 MNHEY and CDR2 SVGEGT. This CDR3 region has 17 residues. V dropped 2 bases and J dropped 6; count of bases not matched to a gene: 5. This CDR3 is CASSYAGLAGVAGELFF. CDR3 DNA sequence: TGTGCCAGCAGTTACGCGGGACTAGCGGGAGTTGCCGGGGAGCTGTTTTTT.

This clonotype was seen a handful of times. The rearrangement joins TRBV25-1 to TRBJ1-4; D call uncertain. Germline values: CDR1 MGHDK, CDR2 SYGVNS. The CDR3 has 13 residues. Trimming removed 5 bases from V and 10 bases from J, with 14 bases in between. CDR3 coding DNA: TGTGCCAGCAGTCTAGGGTATACCGGAAAACTGTTTTTT. Protein sequence: CASSLGYTGKLFF.

Only a few counts were recorded for this clonotype. The V and J genes are TRBV12-3 or TRBV12-4 and TRBJ2-1; D is ambiguous. Trimming took off 5 bases at V and 2 bases at J, with 10 bases between the two ends. This CDR3 spans 14 amino acids. CDR3 in amino acids: CASSHDNPYNEQFF. In DNA, the CDR3 is TGTGCCAGCAGTCATGACAACCCCTACAATGAGCAGTTCTTC.

The rearrangement uses TRBV6-5 and TRBJ2-7; D is possibly TRBD1 (5 bases). Trimming removed 2 bases at V and 4 bases at J, with 12 bases between. The germline V gene has CDR1 MNHEY and CDR2 SVGAGI. The CDR3 contains 14 residues. The DNA for the CDR3 is TGTGCCAGCAGTTACGGGGCCCAAGGGTACGAGCAGTACTTC. This encodes CASSYGAQGYEQYF.

There are a few counts of this clonotype. V and J are TRBV7-9 and TRBJ2-7; D is perhaps TRBD1 or TRBD2 (5 bases each). This CDR3 comprises 13 residues. Trimming took 5 bases from V and 3 from J, leaving 11 bases between them. Germline CDR1 reads SEHNR; CDR2 reads FQNEAQ (reference sequence). The DNA of the CDR3 is TGTGCCAGCAGCGGGGGACCCGGCTACGAGCAGTACTTC. This gives the protein CASSGGPGYEQYF.

In its sample, this clonotype was seen a few times. This chain connects TRBV20-1 to TRBJ2-1, with D uncertain. CDR1 and CDR2 (germline): DFQATT, SNEGSKA (reference sequence). The ends were cut back, 5 bases at V and 0 bases at J, with 17 bases in the middle. This CDR3 is built from 16 residues. Here the CDR3 reads CSALTSDVSSYNEQFF. In DNA form, the CDR3 reads TGCAGTGCTCTAACCTCGGACGTGAGCTCCTACAATGAGCAGTTCTTC.

This clonotype was seen at least ten times. The chain uses TRBV20-1 and TRBJ2-7, with D perhaps TRBD2 (5 bases). The germline gives CDR1 DFQATT, CDR2 SNEGSKA (reference sequence). Trimming shortened V by 6 bases and J by 2 bases, and 11 bases separated the two germline ends. This CDR3 contains 12 residues. The CDR3 spells CSARGLTYEQYF. In nucleotides, the CDR3 is TGCAGTGCCCGGGGTCTTACCTACGAGCAGTACTTC.

V and J are TRBV5-1 and TRBJ1-4; D is possibly TRBD1 (5 bases). Trimming cost V 1 base and J 8 bases, with 9 bases left between them. The CDR3 covers 13 residues. The germline V gene has CDR1 SGHRS and CDR2 YFSETQ. This CDR3 reads CASSLRDEEKLFF. The CDR3 region has the DNA TGCGCCAGCAGCTTGAGGGACGAAGAAAAACTGTTTTTT.

The chain's CDR3 is CASSSGTSGISTDTQYF. The CDR3 nucleotides are TGTGCCAGCAGCTCAGGGACTAGCGGGATAAGCACAGATACGCAGTATTTT. This chain uses TRBV7-2 with TRBJ2-3; 13 positions agree with TRBD2. Looked up from germline, CDR1 is SGHTA and CDR2 is FQGNSA. The CDR3 spans 17 residues. J gave up 0 bases and V 4 bases, and 4 bases lay outside the gene matches.

This clonotype showed up just a few times. The J gene is TRBJ2-7, the V gene TRBV10-3; D not certain. V was pared by 6 bases and J by 3 bases, with 9 bases between. In germline, CDR1 is ENHRY, CDR2 SYGVKD. The length of the CDR3 is 12 residues. The CDR3 DNA reads as TGTGCCATCAGAGAAGAAGGCTACGAGCAGTACTTC. Protein sequence: CAIREEGYEQYF.

The rearrangement uses TRBV19 and TRBJ2-7; 11 bases match TRBD2. V shed 7 bases and J 0 bases; nucleotides not matched to a gene: 14. Germline V gene data show CDR1 as LNHDA and CDR2 as SQIVND (reference sequence). The CDR3 runs to 18 residues. CDR3 loop: CASTPGVTSGEASYEQYF. The DNA for the CDR3 is TGTGCCAGTACCCCCGGAGTGACTAGCGGGGAGGCCTCCTACGAGCAGTACTTC.